The clone carrying this TCR beta chain was counted many times. After removal of 3 bases from V and 5 bases from J, the junction contained 4 bases not matched to a gene. This CDR3 comprises 13 residues. Germline lookup yields CDR1 DFQATT and CDR2 SNEGSKA (reference sequence). The sample comes from a study of identical twins. TCRdb fed the 5' RACE reads into MiXCR, producing one record per CDR3 protein. The sample has just over 500,000 distinct CDR3 sequences, roughly a fifth seen once. The sample was also linked to a second study, of T cells expressing NK-cell markers.

The chain links TRBV20-1 to TRBJ2-1, with 7 positions matching TRBD1. What was sequenced was CD4+ T cells sorted from blood. The TCR sequence derives from a woman younger than 35 in good health. Written as DNA, the CDR3 is TGCAGTGCTAGTGGGGACAGCCACAATGAGCAGTTCTTC. The encoded protein is CSASGDSHNEQFF.